This record concerns one TCR beta chain sequence. Antigen: not known. The CDR3 length is 13 residues. Germline V gene sequence: CDR1 SNHLY, CDR2 FYNNEI. V gave up 8 bases and J gave up 0 bases, with 9 bases separating them. The data stem from a study of T cell responses to AZD1222 COVID-19 vaccine. Whole-study findings and limits: Clonal diversity may have been underestimated, and the donors were mostly white British, with more females than males.

Assay: immunoSEQ multiplex PCR; the TCRdb copy retains only in-frame clones and omits some. Among roughly 95,000 clones, roughly 90% were seen once, and the ten largest hold about 3%. The input for sequencing was peripheral blood, taken 28 days after the second AZD1222 dose. The chain links TRBV2 to TRBJ2-3; D is ambiguous. The sequence derives from an adult who received the AZD1222 COVID-19 vaccine. CDR3 in DNA: TGTGCCAGCGGCCCAACTAGCACAGATACGCAGTATTTT. It specifies CASGPTSTDTQYF.